The rows below give T cell receptor beta chains drawn from one sample of a study of shared clonotypes between healthy human individuals. Only in-frame clones appear in the TCRdb table, and some are missing; sequencing was by immunoSEQ multiplex PCR. The sample consists of roughly 2.2 million clones, roughly 93% of them appearing once. The sequencing sample was made of naive CD4+ T cells from PBMCs. The receptors derive from a man younger than 30 in good health. Some clones in this sample may be carry-over from other donors' samples. The CDR3 runs from the conserved cysteine through the conserved F or W.

V	J	CDR3
TRBV25-1	TRBJ1-6	CASSTGQSYNSPLHF
TRBV7-2	TRBJ2-7	CASSLARGSFDEQYF
TRBV19	TRBJ2-7	CASSIVASGSYEQYF
TRBV7-2	TRBJ2-1	CASSLAPYNEQFF
TRBV29-1	TRBJ1-2	CSACRGIGYGYTF
TRBV30	TRBJ2-7	CAWRTFPGSAGEQYF
TRBV6-5	TRBJ2-2	CASSFAGTGVTGELFF
TRBV6-5	TRBJ2-4	CASSLDRALAKNIQYF
TRBV12-5	TRBJ2-7	CASGPGQGAYEQYF
TRBV5-6	TRBJ2-7	CASSLGWPPGYEQYF
TRBV10-2	TRBJ2-7	CASSESRGSEQYF
TRBV7-2	TRBJ1-4	CASSLYGNEKLFF
TRBV30	TRBJ1-2	CAWSVGRGHGGYTF
TRBV7-7	TRBJ2-5	CASSLKLSGETQYF
TRBV10-3	TRBJ2-3	CAITQGLGLTDTQYF
TRBV5-1	TRBJ1-1	CASSFDFGTEAFF
TRBV7-3	TRBJ1-2	CASSFDYLLF
TRBV19	TRBJ2-2	CASSRPGRTLFGGELFF
TRBV7-2	TRBJ2-7	CASSFGLAGVEQYF
TRBV28	TRBJ2-7	CASSLPGTGTYEQYF
TRBV30	TRBJ1-2	CAWSMTGAGYGYTF
TRBV7-9	TRBJ1-1	CASSKRGNTEAFF
TRBV10-2	TRBJ2-7	CASSEGFTPYEQYF
TRBV10-3	TRBJ1-2	CAIRPGQGKYGYTF